The present TCR beta chain was sequenced within a study of spatial heterogeneity in lung cancer. This clonotype was counted ten times or more. A junction end diverges from the germline sequence, so it may reflect a read error. Germline loops: CDR1 WSHSY, CDR2 SAAADI. This CDR3 comprises 13 residues. Time point defined: blood at routine non-recurrence follow-up after resection. Whole RNA, which was extracted from tumor, nontumor lung tissue or frozen PBMC, was sequenced without any cell sorting. MiXCR was run by TCRdb on the 5' RACE reads, yielding one entry per CDR3 protein. This sample yields around 100,000 distinct CDR3 sequences, of which less than 14% are seen a single time; approximately 24% belongs to the top ten.

This specimen consisted of PBMCs, obtained at follow-up. J is TRBJ2-3 and V is TRBV10-2; D call uncertain. The sequence was collected from a female donor with early-stage non-small cell lung cancer. The CDR3 sequence is CASRGSYTNTQYF. DNA for the CDR3: TGCGCCAGCAGGGGATCTTACACAAATACGCAGTATTTT.